This T cell receptor (beta chain) was sequenced in a study of blood T cell repertoires in COVID-19. Study-level information: T cells, B-cell-depleted T cells, or PBMCs provided the cDNA or gDNA that served as material.

Germline CDR1 reads SNHLY; CDR2 reads FYNNEI. The V and J ends lost 6 bases and 14 bases respectively, with 16 bases between them. This CDR3 contains 11 residues. In the authors' workflow: From reference gene primer amplification, estimates of nucleated cell counts were derived. Sequencing used immunoSEQ multiplex PCR; TCRdb keeps in-frame clones, though not all of them. The DNA was the basis for D and trimming; V, J and clone size are from that table. This sample has 100,000 or so clones, with 82% found just once. The sample consisted of peripheral blood. This clonotype was obtained from a man in his 70s with active or convalescent COVID-19. The chain uses TRBV2 and TRBJ1-2, with a tentative D call TRBD1 (5 bases). The CDR3 is CASRGGAFGTF. The CDR3 DNA follows: TGTGCCAGCAGGGGTGGGGCCTTCGGTACCTTC.